The rows below give T cell receptor beta chains drawn from one sample of a study of glioma-infiltrating T cells after dendritic cell vaccination. The table came from immunoSEQ multiplex PCR; TCRdb's copy has only in-frame clones and leaves some out. The profile shows roughly 60,000 clones, about 83% of them singletons. The sequencing used blood, collected after dendritic cell vaccination. Receptor source: a human donor with glioblastoma. CDR3s include the opening cysteine and the closing phenylalanine or tryptophan. The D gene is left open where the match is weak. A row's size may be missing; if present it is once, few, many or a size class.

clone_size,j_call,d_call,v_call,cdr3_nt,cdr3_aa
-,TRBJ2-5,-,TRBV6-9,TGTGCCAGCAGTTACCCACAGGGAGGGGGACTGGAGGAGACCCAGTACTTC,CASSYPQGGGLEETQYF
-,TRBJ1-1,-,TRBV9,TGTGCCAGCAGCTTCGGGGACACTGAAGCTTTCTTT,CASSFGDTEAFF
-,TRBJ1-1,-,TRBV7-9,TGTGCCAGCAGCGCTCCTAAAGACACTGAAGCTTTCTTT,CASSAPKDTEAFF
-,TRBJ1-1,TRBD1,TRBV15,TGTGCCACCAGCAGACGTACGACAGGGGGGGAAGGAGAAGCTTTCTTT,CATSRRTTGGEGEAFF
-,TRBJ1-5,TRBD1,TRBV6-5,TGTGCCAGCAGTGGGGACAGGGGAAGCAATCAGCCCCAGCATTTT,CASSGDRGSNQPQHF
-,TRBJ1-1,-,TRBV9,TGTGCCAGCAGCTTCAACATCGACCAGGACACTGAAGCTTTCTTT,CASSFNIDQDTEAFF
once,TRBJ2-7,-,TRBV2,TGTGCCAGCAGTGATCGACAGGCAATAATCTCCTACGAGCAGTACTTC,CASSDRQAIISYEQYF
once,TRBJ2-7,-,TRBV28,TGTGCCAGCAGGGCCGGAGGTTCCTTACTTGAGCAGTACTTC,CASRAGGSLLEQYF
-,TRBJ2-7,TRBD1,TRBV7-2,TGTGCCAGCAGCTTAGGCAGGGGGCCCCTATACGAGCAGTACTTC,CASSLGRGPLYEQYF
-,TRBJ2-7,TRBD1,TRBV23-1,TGCGCCAGCAGTCAATCGGGACAGGGTAGGTACGAGCAGTACTTC,CASSQSGQGRYEQYF
-,TRBJ1-5,TRBD1,TRBV23-1,TGCGCCAGCAGTCAACCCGGGACAGACAATCAGCCCCAGCATTTT,CASSQPGTDNQPQHF
few,TRBJ2-7,TRBD2,TRBV6-1,TGTGCCAGCGGGACTCCGGGACTACCTTACGAGCAGTACTTC,CASGTPGLPYEQYF
few,TRBJ2-7,TRBD1,TRBV6-5,TGTGCCAGCAGTTACAGCCGGACAGGAAGGGGCGAGCAGTACTTC,CASSYSRTGRGEQYF
-,TRBJ1-1,-,TRBV19,TGTGCCAGTAGTCCAGGGAGGGTCACTGAAGCTTTCTTT,CASSPGRVTEAFF
-,TRBJ2-7,TRBD2,TRBV5-4,TGTGCCAGCAGCTTGGGAACTAGCGGGGGGCCTGCCTACGAGCAGTACTTC,CASSLGTSGGPAYEQYF
few,TRBJ2-5,-,TRBV19,TGTGCCAGTAGTTGGGGGCTGGGCGAGACCCAGTACTTC,CASSWGLGETQYF
-,TRBJ2-7,TRBD1,TRBV19,TGTGCCAGTAGTGATCGGCCAGGGGGCGAAGGGGAGCAGTACTTC,CASSDRPGGEGEQYF
-,TRBJ1-6,TRBD1,TRBV4-1,TGCGCCAGCAGCCAAGGGACAGGGATTGGCTCACCCCTCCACTTT,CASSQGTGIGSPLHF
-,TRBJ1-6,-,TRBV7-9,TGTGCCAGCAGCTCGCGGACAGACGCCGCTGCTCGCCTCCACTTT,CASSSRTDAAARLHF
-,TRBJ2-5,TRBD1,TRBV5-1,TGCGCCAGCAGCATAGGGGGCGGAGAGACCCAGTACTTC,CASSIGGGETQYF
-,TRBJ2-3,TRBD1,TRBV14,TGTGCCAGCAGCCCCGGGACAGCCACAGATACGCAGTATTTT,CASSPGTATDTQYF
-,TRBJ1-4,TRBD1,TRBV29-1,TGCAGCGTACGCGGGACAGAAGCTAATGAAAAACTGTTTTTT,CSVRGTEANEKLFF
once,TRBJ1-1,TRBD1,TRBV11-2,TGTGCCAGCAGCACATACAGGGGAATGAACACTGAAGCTTTCTTT,CASSTYRGMNTEAFF
-,TRBJ1-3,-,TRBV7-2,TGTGCCAGCAGCTTTATCTCGTCCAGCTCTGGAAACACCATATATTTT,CASSFISSSSGNTIYF
few,TRBJ2-6,-,TRBV5-8,TGTGCCAGCAGCTTTATCGTCTCTGGGGCCAACGTCCTGACTTTC,CASSFIVSGANVLTF
-,TRBJ1-5,-,TRBV19,TGTGCCAGTAGCATCGGAGATCAGCCCCAGCATTTT,CASSIGDQPQHF
-,TRBJ1-1,-,TRBV9,TGTGCCAGCAGCGCCGGGGGGAGGGTAACTGAAGCTTTCTTT,CASSAGGRVTEAFF
once,TRBJ1-6,-,TRBV30,TGTGCCTTTGACTCAGCCTATAATTCACCCCTCCACTTT,CAFDSAYNSPLHF
-,TRBJ2-7,-,TRBV30,TGTGCCTGGAAGGCGGAGGGGTGGGAGCAGTACTTC,CAWKAEGWEQYF
-,TRBJ2-1,TRBD1,TRBV7-9,TGTGCCAGCAGCTTTGGGGGACAGGGAGGTCGTGAGCAGTTCTTC,CASSFGGQGGREQFF
once,TRBJ2-7,TRBD1,TRBV18,TGTGCCAGCTCACCTTACAGACAGGGGGCCTACGAGCAGTACTTC,CASSPYRQGAYEQYF
-,TRBJ1-2,-,TRBV30,TGTGCCTGGAGTGTGCTCGGGGGTGGGAATGGCTACACCTTC,CAWSVLGGGNGYTF
-,TRBJ1-6,-,TRBV21-1,TGTGCCAGCAGCAAAGCGCTACGGGCACAGGGGAATTCACCCCTCCACTTT,CASSKALRAQGNSPLHF
-,TRBJ1-2,-,TRBV6-5,TGTACCAGCAGTTACGACAGGCTCTATGGCTACACCTTC,CTSSYDRLYGYTF
-,TRBJ2-2,-,TRBV4-1,TGCGCCAGCAGCCAAGGGCCCGGGAGGAACACCGGGGAGCTGTTTTTT,CASSQGPGRNTGELFF
-,TRBJ1-6,TRBD1,TRBV7-2,TGTGCCAGCAGTTCGTCCGGGACAGGCACTAATTCACCCCTCCACTTT,CASSSSGTGTNSPLHF
-,TRBJ2-1,TRBD2,TRBV7-3,TGTGCCAGCAGCTTAACGCGGGGGGCCGTCGGCAATGAGCAGTTCTTC,CASSLTRGAVGNEQFF
-,TRBJ1-6,TRBD1,TRBV30,TGTGCCTGGGACAGGGTTCCGGCGAATTCACCCCTCCACTTT,CAWDRVPANSPLHF
-,TRBJ1-2,TRBD1,TRBV4-1,TGCGCCAGCAGCCGGTACCGGGACAGCAACTATGGCTACACCTTC,CASSRYRDSNYGYTF
-,TRBJ1-2,TRBD1,TRBV11-1,TGTGCCAGCAGCTTATCGGTTCCCGCCGGGACAGGGATCGGTGGCTACACCTTC,CASSLSVPAGTGIGGYTF
-,TRBJ2-7,-,TRBV7-2,TGTGCCAGCAGCTTATATGAGGGAAGGCCATACGAGCAGTACTTC,CASSLYEGRPYEQYF
few,TRBJ1-2,-,TRBV25-1,TGTGCCAGCAGTGAATCCGGGGGGCATGGCTACACCTTC,CASSESGGHGYTF
-,TRBJ2-1,TRBD2,TRBV7-2,TGTGCCAGCAGCTCGCGAGTGGGCGGGGGGTCCAGGAATGAGCAGTTCTTC,CASSSRVGGGSRNEQFF
-,TRBJ1-4,TRBD1,TRBV7-9,TGTGCCAGCAGCTCCACCAGAGGGACAGCAACTAATGAAAAACTGTTTTTT,CASSSTRGTATNEKLFF
-,TRBJ1-1,-,TRBV7-3,TGTGCCAGCAGCTTAGATTCAGTTATGAACACTGAAGCTTTCTTT,CASSLDSVMNTEAFF
once,TRBJ1-5,TRBD1,TRBV15,TGTGCCACCAGCAGAGAGTATGGGACAGGCAATACGGGCGATCAGCCCCAGCATTTT,CATSREYGTGNTGDQPQHF
-,TRBJ2-3,TRBD2,TRBV4-1,TGCGCCAGCAAGGCGCTAGCGGGGGCTAGCACAGATACGCAGTATTTT,CASKALAGASTDTQYF
-,TRBJ2-3,TRBD1,TRBV11-3,TGTGCCAGCAGCCCCGGGACAGGCACAGATACGCAGTATTTT,CASSPGTGTDTQYF